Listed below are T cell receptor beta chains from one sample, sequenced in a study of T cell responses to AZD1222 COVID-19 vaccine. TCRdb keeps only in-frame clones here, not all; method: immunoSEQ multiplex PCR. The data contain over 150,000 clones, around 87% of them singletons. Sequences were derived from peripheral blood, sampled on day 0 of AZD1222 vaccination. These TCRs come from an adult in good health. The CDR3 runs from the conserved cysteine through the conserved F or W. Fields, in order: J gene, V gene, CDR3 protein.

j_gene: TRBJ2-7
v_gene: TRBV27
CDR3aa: CASSFSAAYEQYF

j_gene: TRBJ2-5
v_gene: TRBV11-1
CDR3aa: CASSPSGTHRGETQYF

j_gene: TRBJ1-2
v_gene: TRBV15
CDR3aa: CATSSRTGSGYTF

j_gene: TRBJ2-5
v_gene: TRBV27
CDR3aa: CASSSQGGLVQETQYF

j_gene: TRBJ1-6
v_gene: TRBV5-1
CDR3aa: CASSLGAGPNNSPLHF

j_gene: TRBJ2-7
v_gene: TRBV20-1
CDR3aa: CSARTGYEQYF

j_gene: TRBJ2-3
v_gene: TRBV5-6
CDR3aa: CASSLPGTVTDTQYF

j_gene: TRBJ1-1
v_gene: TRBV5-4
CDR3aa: CASSLTQGVGEAFF

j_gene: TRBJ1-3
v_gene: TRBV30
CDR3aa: CAWIEGRRNTIYF

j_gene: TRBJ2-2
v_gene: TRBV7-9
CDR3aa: CASSWRGTGELFF

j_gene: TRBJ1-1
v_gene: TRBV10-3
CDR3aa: CAISGQRNTEAFF

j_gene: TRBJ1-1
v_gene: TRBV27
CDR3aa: CASKVWGMNTEAFF

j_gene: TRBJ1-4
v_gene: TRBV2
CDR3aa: CASRPGGTTNEKLFF

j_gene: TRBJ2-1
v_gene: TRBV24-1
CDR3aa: CATSDRRPSGANEQFF

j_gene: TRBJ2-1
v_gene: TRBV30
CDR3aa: CAWSVGLIYEQFF

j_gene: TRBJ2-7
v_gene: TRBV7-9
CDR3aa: CASSLTGYEQYF

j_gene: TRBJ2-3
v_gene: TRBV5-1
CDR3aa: CASSLVTETDTQYF

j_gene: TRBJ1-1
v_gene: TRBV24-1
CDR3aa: CAFPRRRGFTEAFF

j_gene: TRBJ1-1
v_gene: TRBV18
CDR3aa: CASSPNKGNTEAFF

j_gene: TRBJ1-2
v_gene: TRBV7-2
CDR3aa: CASTPSYRNYGYTF

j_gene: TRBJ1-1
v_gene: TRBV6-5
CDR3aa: CANTDYMNTEAFF

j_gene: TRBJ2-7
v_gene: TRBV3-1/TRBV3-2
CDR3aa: CASSHLRTNSYEQYF

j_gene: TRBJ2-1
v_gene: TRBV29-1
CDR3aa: CSVDNLYGGNEQFF

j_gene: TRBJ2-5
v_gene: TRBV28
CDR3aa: CASSFGRETQYF

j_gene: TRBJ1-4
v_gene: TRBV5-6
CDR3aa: CASSFGLTAREKLFF